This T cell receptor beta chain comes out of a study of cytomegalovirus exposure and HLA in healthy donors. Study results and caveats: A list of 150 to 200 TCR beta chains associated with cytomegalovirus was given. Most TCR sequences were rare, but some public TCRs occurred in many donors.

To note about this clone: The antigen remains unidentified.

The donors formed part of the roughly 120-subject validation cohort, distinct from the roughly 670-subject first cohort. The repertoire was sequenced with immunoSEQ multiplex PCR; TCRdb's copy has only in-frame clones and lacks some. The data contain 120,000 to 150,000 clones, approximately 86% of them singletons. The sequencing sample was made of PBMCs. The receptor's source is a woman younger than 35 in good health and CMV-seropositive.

CDR3 DNA sequence: TGCGCCAGCAGGCGGGACAGGGCTAGCACAGATACGCAGTATTTT. Amino acids: CASRRDRASTDTQYF. The chain has TRBV4-3 and TRBJ2-3, with TRBD1 matching 9 bases. Germline lookup yields CDR1 LGHNA and CDR2 YSLEER. The CDR3 loop spans 15 amino acids. V shed 6 bases and J 0 bases; nucleotides not matched to a gene: 4.